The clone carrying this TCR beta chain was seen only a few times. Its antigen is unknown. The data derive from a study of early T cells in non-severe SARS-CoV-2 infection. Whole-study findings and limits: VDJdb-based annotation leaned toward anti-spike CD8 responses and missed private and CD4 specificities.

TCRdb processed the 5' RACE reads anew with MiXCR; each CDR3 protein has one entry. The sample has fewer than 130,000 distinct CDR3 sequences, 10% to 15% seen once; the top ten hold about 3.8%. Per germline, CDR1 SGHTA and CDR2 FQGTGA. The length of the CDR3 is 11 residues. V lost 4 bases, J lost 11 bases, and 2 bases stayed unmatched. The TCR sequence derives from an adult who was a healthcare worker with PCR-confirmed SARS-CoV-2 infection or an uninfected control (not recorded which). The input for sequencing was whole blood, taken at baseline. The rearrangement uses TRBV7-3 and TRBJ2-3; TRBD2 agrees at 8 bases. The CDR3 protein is CASSSGLEQYF. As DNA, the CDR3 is TGTGCCAGCAGCTCGGGACTAGAGCAGTATTTT.